The 27 T cell receptor beta chains listed next were all sequenced from one sample in a study of Ad26.COV2.S vaccination and SARS-CoV-2 variants. Treatment: some 20 received Ad26.COV2.S at low or high dose, single or two shots; about 5 received placebo; per-sample allocation not given. The investigators took samples on day 63 after the first vaccine or placebo injection. Measured with immunoSEQ multiplex PCR; TCRdb has only the in-frame clones, and not every one. Among some 320,000 clones listed, 85% were seen once. The input for sequencing was peripheral blood, taken in a trial of Ad26.COV2.S vaccine versus placebo. Receptor source: a person between 18 and 59 years old who received the Ad26.COV2.S COVID-19 vaccine or a placebo.

The chain combines TRBV5-1 with TRBJ1-1, with no clear D. This CDR3 is built from 16 residues. V was pared by 0 bases and J by 2 bases, with 14 bases between. The germline V gene has CDR1 SGHRS and CDR2 YFSETQ. Here the CDR3 DNA reads TGCGCCAGCAGCTTGGACGCTCGGCAAATTAACACTGAAGCTTTCTTT. It is translated as CASSLDARQINTEAFF.

This chain joins TRBV6-5 and TRBJ1-2; maybe TRBD1 (6 bases). The ends were cut back, 3 bases at V and 1 base at J, with 15 bases in the middle. There are 16 residues in the CDR3. Per germline, CDR1 MNHEY and CDR2 SVGAGI. In DNA, the CDR3 is TGTGCCAGCAGTTATACGGGGGGCAGGGATAACTATGGCTACACCTTC. It translates to CASSYTGGRDNYGYTF.

The chain joins TRBV10-3 to TRBJ2-7, with D maybe TRBD1 (5 bases). CDR1 and CDR2 (germline): ENHRY, SYGVKD. The CDR3 runs 15 residues. Between the trimmed V and J ends, which lost 3 bases and 2 bases, there was a span of 14 bases. CDR3 coding DNA: TGTGCCATCAGTGAAGAACTCGACAGCGCCTACGAGCAGTACTTC. Translated: CAISEELDSAYEQYF.

This chain uses TRBV6-5 with TRBJ1-5; D might be TRBD1 (5 bases). Between the trimmed V and J ends, which lost 6 bases and 7 bases, there was a span of 19 bases. The CDR3 length is 15 residues. Germline V gene lookup returns CDR1 MNHEY and CDR2 SVGAGI. CDR3 nucleotides: TGTGCCAGCAGGGCTTTCGGGACCTTAGCCCAGCCCCAGCATTTT. Residues: CASRAFGTLAQPQHF.

This chain joins TRBV6-5 and TRBJ1-2, with D tentatively TRBD1 (6 bases). The germline V gene encodes CDR1 MNHEY and CDR2 SVGAGI. This CDR3 has 14 residues. V lost 0 bases, J lost 3 bases, and 8 bases lay in between. The CDR3 DNA follows: TGTGCCAGCAGTTACTCCCGGACAGACTATGGCTACACCTTC. This translates into CASSYSRTDYGYTF.

This clone has only a few counts. The rearrangement uses TRBV2 and TRBJ1-6; tentatively, D is TRBD1 (6 bases). With 5 bases removed from V and 4 bases from J, the gap between germline ends came to 15 bases. From germline, CDR1 is SNHLY and CDR2 FYNNEI. The CDR3 runs to 16 residues. In DNA form, the CDR3 reads TGTGCCAGCAGTCCCGACAGGCGTACATATAATTCACCCCTCCACTTT. Translated: CASSPDRRTYNSPLHF.

The V gene is TRBV27, the J gene TRBJ1-2; 7 bases are shared with TRBD1. The CDR3 extends over 15 amino acids. Germline V gene sequence: CDR1 MNHEY, CDR2 SMNVEV (reference sequence). The J segment lost 4 bases and the V segment lost 6 bases, leaving 11 bases of the junction unmatched. This chain's CDR3 is CASRTEATGAYGYTF. The CDR3 DNA is TGTGCCAGCAGAACTGAGGCCACAGGGGCCTATGGCTACACCTTC.

The chain carries TRBV27 and TRBJ2-2; perhaps TRBD1 as D (6 bases). CDR1 MNHEY and CDR2 SMNVEV come from the germline V gene (reference sequence). V gave up 6 bases and J gave up 0 bases, with 11 bases separating them. The CDR3 is 15 residues long. Written as DNA, the CDR3 is TGTGCCAGCAGCCAACAGGGTTCGAACACCGGGGAGCTGTTTTTT. The encoded protein is CASSQQGSNTGELFF.

The chain combines TRBV4-2 with TRBJ1-2, with D possibly being TRBD1 (5 bases). This CDR3 has 14 amino acids. V was shortened by 4 bases and J by 1 base, with 10 bases between the two germline ends. Germline V gene data show CDR1 as LGHNA and CDR2 as YNFKEQ. DNA of the CDR3: TGTGCCAGCAGCCTTCCGACAGTTAACTATGGCTACACCTTC. The encoded protein is CASSLPTVNYGYTF.

This chain uses TRBV19 with TRBJ1-2, with D perhaps matching TRBD1 (6 bases). From germline, CDR1 is LNHDA and CDR2 SQIVND (reference sequence). Trimming cost V 4 bases and J 4 bases, with 10 bases left between them. This CDR3 contains 13 residues. This CDR3 reads CASSKSGAYGYTF. CDR3 nucleotide sequence: TGTGCCAGTAGTAAGTCGGGGGCCTATGGCTACACCTTC. The full variable domain, its missing parts supplied by reference TRBV19 and TRBJ1-2, is DGGITQSPKYLFRKEGQNVTLSCEQNLNHDAMYWYRQDPGQGLRLIYYSQIVNDFQKGDIAEGYSVSREKKESFPLTVTSAQKNPTAFYLCASSKSGAYGYTFGSGTRLTVV.

The J gene is TRBJ2-3, the V gene TRBV19; D is undetermined. The CDR3 covers 13 residues. Trimming removed 7 bases at V and 6 bases at J, with 14 bases between. Germline lookup yields CDR1 LNHDA and CDR2 SQIVND (reference sequence). The CDR3 here is CASKGTLRDTQYF. CDR3 DNA: TGTGCCAGTAAGGGAACCCTTCGGGATACGCAGTATTTT.

The chain is built from TRBV6-2 or TRBV6-3 and TRBJ2-7; 12 positions match TRBD2. With V trimmed by 6 bases and J by 13 bases, 13 bases remained unmatched. Germline values: CDR1 MNHEY, CDR2 SVGEGT. The CDR3 extends over 14 amino acids. The CDR3 DNA reads as TGTGCCAGCAGCTCCGGGACTAGCGGGCCGTCGTGCTACTTC. It is translated as CASSSGTSGPSCYF.

J is TRBJ2-4 and V is TRBV19, with unresolved D. Germline V gene data show CDR1 as LNHDA and CDR2 as SQIVND (reference sequence). The V end was cut by 5 bases, the J end by 8 bases, with 25 bases between. The CDR3 spans 17 residues. The CDR3 sequence: CASSSPGRGSASDIQYF. CDR3 DNA sequence: TGTGCCAGTAGTTCGCCGGGCCGCGGATCCGCGTCGGACATTCAGTACTTC.

This clone has a single count. This chain uses TRBV7-3 with TRBJ2-6, with D possibly matching TRBD1 (6 bases). This CDR3 comprises 23 residues. The germline V gene has CDR1 SGHTA and CDR2 FQGTGA. Trimming shortened V by 1 base and J by 1 base, and 29 bases separated the two germline ends. CDR3 nucleotides: TGTGCCAGCAGCTTAAGGGTTTCAGTACAGGGAAATTACATAGGATCTGGGGCCAACGTCCTGACTTTC. Translation: CASSLRVSVQGNYIGSGANVLTF.

This sequence joins TRBV2 and TRBJ2-7, with a tentative D call TRBD1 (5 bases). Trimming left V 8 bases short and J 5 bases short, with 16 bases between. Germline-derived CDR1 and CDR2 are SNHLY and FYNNEI. This CDR3 region has 13 residues. The CDR3 DNA sequence: TGTGCCAGCTGGGCCCAGGGCACCGACGAGCAGTACTTC. Translating gives CASWAQGTDEQYF.

The V gene is TRBV18, the J gene TRBJ2-7, with TRBD1 identical over 7 bases. The CDR3 covers 14 residues. In germline, CDR1 is KGHSH, CDR2 LQKENI. J was trimmed by 2 bases and V by 5 bases; bases with no gene match: 6. CDR3 amino acids: CASSGGQAPYEQYF. In DNA form, the CDR3 reads TGTGCCAGCTCAGGAGGACAGGCGCCCTACGAGCAGTACTTC. Full variable domain (missing parts from reference TRBV18 and TRBJ2-7): NAGVMQNPRHLVRRRGQEARLRCSPMKGHSHVYWYRQLPEEGLKFMVYLQKENIIDESGMPKERFSAEFPKEGPSILRIQQVVRGDSAAYFCASSGGQAPYEQYFGPGTRLTVT.

The gene calls are TRBV3-1 (or the pseudogene TRBV3-2) and TRBJ2-7, with 8 bases matching TRBD1. Germline V gene lookup returns CDR1 LGHDT and CDR2 YNNKEL (reference sequence). Losses at the gene ends were 5 bases for V and 3 bases for J; bases not matched to a gene: 6. This CDR3 is built from 14 residues. CDR3 nucleotide sequence: TGTGCCAGCAGCTTATCCGGACAGGGCTACGAGCAGTACTTC. Protein product: CASSLSGQGYEQYF.

This clone has only one observation. The CDR3 DNA reads TGTGCCAGCAGTAGAGGACGTCTGGGGGCCTCTGGGGCCAACGTCCTGACTTTC. Translating it yields CASSRGRLGASGANVLTF. This chain connects TRBV28 to TRBJ2-6; perhaps TRBD1 as D (6 bases). Germline CDR1 MDHEN, CDR2 SYDVKM. This CDR3 is built from 18 residues. V dropped 5 bases and J dropped 0 bases, with 17 bases sitting between them.

This clone showed up just once. The chain combines TRBV6-4 with TRBJ2-1; the match to TRBD2 covers 7 bases. This CDR3 has 15 amino acids. Germline V gene lookup returns CDR1 MRHNA and CDR2 SNTAGT. The V and J ends lost 3 bases and 3 bases, in that order; junction bases with no gene match: 5. CDR3 protein: CASSELSGDYNEQFF. The CDR3 DNA is TGTGCCAGCAGTGAGTTGAGCGGGGACTACAATGAGCAGTTCTTC.

This clone was counted a few times. The chain couples TRBV6-5 to TRBJ1-6; 8 bases agree with TRBD1. With 7 bases clipped from V and 10 bases from J, the junction kept 9 bases outside the gene matches. The CDR3 sequence is 14 residues long. Germline CDR1 reads MNHEY; CDR2 reads SVGAGI. In DNA, the CDR3 is TGTGCCAGCAATCGACAGGGGAAAGGATCACCCCTCCACTTT. Translation: CASNRQGKGSPLHF.

The CDR3 loop reads CASRRGEGGYTF. The CDR3 DNA sequence: TGTGCCAGCAGGCGGGGGGAAGGTGGCTACACCTTC. V and J are TRBV6-6 and TRBJ1-2, with D perhaps matching TRBD1 (5 bases). V lost 6 bases, J lost 7 bases, and 12 bases lay in between. This CDR3 region has 12 residues. Germline lookup yields CDR1 MNHNY and CDR2 SVGAGI (reference sequence).

This clone was found a few times. J is TRBJ2-5 and V is TRBV7-3; 9 nucleotides align to TRBD1. J lost 3 bases, V lost 5 bases, and 7 bases had no gene match. CDR1 is SGHTA, CDR2 FQGTGA, per germline. The CDR3 is 15 amino acids. CDR3 sequence (DNA): TGTGCCAGCAGCCCCGGACAGGGGAGAGAAGAGACCCAGTACTTC. Translated: CASSPGQGREETQYF.

The chain combines TRBV6-5 with TRBJ1-5, with TRBD1 as a possible D gene (6 bases). Trimming took off 7 bases at V and 7 bases at J, with 14 bases between the two ends. The CDR3 has 13 amino acids. Germline CDR1 is MNHEY and CDR2 is SVGAGI. The CDR3 DNA sequence: TGTGCCAGCACGGGACAAGTAGGGCAGCCCCAGCATTTT. It is translated as CASTGQVGQPQHF.

The chain employs TRBV5-1 and TRBJ1-2, with unresolved D. The CDR3 runs to 14 residues. The germline CDR1 and CDR2 sequences are SGHRS and YFSETQ. V was clipped by 0 bases and J by 5 bases, with 11 bases between them. CDR3 residues: CASSLVAADYGYTF. The CDR3 region has the DNA TGCGCCAGCAGCTTGGTAGCAGCGGATTATGGCTACACCTTC.

The chain joins TRBV12-5 to TRBJ2-5; TRBD2 matches 12 bases. The trim removed 5 bases at V and 2 bases at J, leaving 9 bases unmatched. CDR1 and CDR2 from the germline V gene are LGHNT and FRNRAP. The CDR3 spans 17 residues. The CDR3 sequence is CASGNLAGGRRQETQYF. CDR3 DNA sequence: TGTGCTAGTGGTAACCTAGCGGGGGGGCGTCGGCAAGAGACCCAGTACTTC.

The chain couples TRBV7-2 to TRBJ2-7, with D perhaps TRBD1 (5 bases). CDR1 is SGHTA and CDR2 is FQGNSA in the germline V gene. This CDR3 spans 14 amino acids. Trimming removed 1 base at V and 3 bases at J, with 10 bases between. The CDR3 is CASSLDAGNYEQYF. In DNA form, the CDR3 reads TGTGCCAGCAGCTTAGATGCAGGGAACTACGAGCAGTACTTC.

This chain uses TRBV14 with TRBJ1-2, with D perhaps matching TRBD1 (6 bases). The CDR3 runs to 13 residues. V lost 5 bases to trimming and J lost 7 bases, with 14 bases between them. Germline lookup yields CDR1 SGHDN and CDR2 FVKESK. DNA for the CDR3: TGTGCCAGCAGCGTCCTGGGGGCCGGTGGCTACACCTTC. Protein: CASSVLGAGGYTF.